One and the same sample provided the 27 T cell receptor beta chains below, sequenced in a study of tumor and adjacent non-tumor tissue in lung cancer (dated by TCRdb to 2016 to 2019). Library prep was done by multiplex PCR. The listed sequencing device is Illumina HiSeq 2500. TCRbeta libraries were constructed through three rounds of nested PCR with primers (Table S4) according to protocols modified from ARM-PCR. TCRdb handled the public reads itself, with Q25 trimming in fastp and clone calling in MiXCR, and kept productive beta chains. Duplicate CDR3 protein sequences are folded into a single record with the most common DNA and genes. The sample profile shows approximately 100,000 distinct CDR3 sequences; 60% to 80% of them were found once. The top ten hold approximately 35% of the sample. RNA was isolated from bulk unsorted tissue, and RNA quality was assessed with a NanoDrop ND-1000 and an Agilent 2100.

The sequenced sample consisted of lung tumor tissue. The receptors originated from a woman in her sixties with non-small cell lung cancer.

In the case of this clonotype: The conserved closing phenylalanine or tryptophan is absent in this CDR3, likely reflecting a read error. The chain joins TRBV29-1 to TRBJ1-1; D perhaps matches TRBD1 (5 bases). V was cut by 4 bases and J by 8 bases, with 14 bases left in between. Germline CDR1 is SQVTM and CDR2 is ANQGSEA. This CDR3 contains 12 residues. The DNA for the CDR3 is TGCAGCGTTGGACAGTGGGGTCACGAAGCTTTCGTT. It is translated as CSVGQWGHEAFV.

Notes on this clonotype: A much larger clone lies one base from this, so it may be a read error. V is TRBV20-1 and J is TRBJ2-2, with D tentatively TRBD2 (5 bases). This CDR3 spans 14 amino acids. Germline CDR1 is DFQATT and CDR2 is SNEGSKA (reference sequence). The CDR3 here is CSTRDSRGVGELFF. CDR3 in DNA: TGCAGTACTAGAGATAGTCGGGGAGTCGGGGAGCTGTTTTTT.

About this clonotype: Its ends do not fully match the called genes, so a read error is possible. The V gene is TRBV13, the J gene TRBJ2-7; D is uncertain. Germline V gene lookup returns CDR1 PRHDT and CDR2 FYEKMQ (reference sequence). This CDR3 region has 15 residues. CDR3 DNA: TGTACCAGCAACTTAGGAGTGGAGATTACCTACGAGCAGTACTTC. It codes for CTSNLGVEITYEQYF.

The table lists this clonotype with a count of one. A single base separates this from a much larger clone, so it may be a read error. The V and J genes are TRBV20-1 and TRBJ2-2; tentatively, D is TRBD2 (6 bases). The CDR3 length is 12 residues. Germline CDR1 DFQATT, CDR2 SNEGSKA (reference sequence). Trimming removed 6 bases from V and 6 bases from J, with 11 bases in between. Written as DNA, the CDR3 is TGCAGTGCCCGGAGGGTGGCCGGGGAGCTGTTTTTT. It is translated as CSARRVAGELFF.

This clonotype was recorded only once. A much larger clone differs from this one at a single base, so this may be a read error. The rearrangement links TRBV6-2 or TRBV6-3 to TRBJ2-1, with D perhaps matching TRBD2 (5 bases). Per the germline V gene, CDR1 is MNHEY and CDR2 is SVGEGT. The CDR3 is made up of 15 amino acids. CDR3 DNA: TGTGCCAGCAGTTATAGCTCTAGCTCCTACGATGAGCAGTTCTTC. Amino acid sequence: CASSYSSSSYDEQFF.

About this clonotype itself: At one end the junction does not follow the germline gene, possibly because of a read error. The gene calls are TRBV11-3 and TRBJ2-3; D not certain. CDR1 and CDR2 from the germline V gene are SGHNT and YENEEA. The CDR3 is 10 residues long. CDR3 region: CASCGDTQCF. CDR3 nucleotides: TGTGCCAGCTGTGGTGATACGCAGTGTTTT.

Comments on this clonotype: The junction and the germline gene differ at one end; a read error may be behind it. The rearrangement uses TRBV6-1 and TRBJ1-5, with D tentatively TRBD1 (6 bases). The CDR3 length is 14 residues. Germline CDR1 MNHNS, CDR2 SASEGT. In DNA form, the CDR3 reads TGTACCAGTAGAAGCAACAGGGACGGTCAGCCCCAGCATTTT. It codes for CTSRSNRDGQPQHF.

Turning to this clonotype: Relative to the germline gene, one junction end is altered; a read error may explain this. The chain combines TRBV6-6 with TRBJ2-3; 7 nucleotides agree with TRBD2. The germline V gene has CDR1 MNHNY and CDR2 SVGAGI (reference sequence). CDR3 length equals 16 residues. CDR3 in DNA: TGTGCCAGCGCTTCGGCGGGGACTAATGCTGGGGATACGCACTATTTT. It encodes CASASAGTNAGDTHYF.

This clonotype showed up many times. The V and J genes are TRBV20-1 and TRBJ2-2; D gene ambiguous. Trimming took off 3 bases at V and 5 bases at J, with 7 bases between the two ends. CDR1 and CDR2 (germline): DFQATT, SNEGSKA (reference sequence). This CDR3 is 12 amino acids long. The CDR3 sequence: CSASGLTGELFF. The DNA of the CDR3 is TGCAGTGCTAGTGGGTTGACCGGGGAGCTGTTTTTT.

This clonotype was detected only a few times. One end of the junction does not line up with germline, which may come from a read error. The chain recombines TRBV5-6 with TRBJ2-3; D is unclear. The germline V gene encodes CDR1 SGHDT and CDR2 YYEEEE. The CDR3 spans 15 residues. CDR3 sequence: CTSSLGSHSTDTQYF. The CDR3 nucleotides are TGTACCAGCAGCTTGGGGTCTCATAGCACAGATACGCAGTATTTT.

On this clonotype: At one end, the junction sequence differs from germline, possibly due to a read error. V and J are TRBV20-1 and TRBJ1-6; 7 positions agree with TRBD1. The germline V gene has CDR1 DFQATT and CDR2 SNEGSKA (reference sequence). This CDR3 spans 13 amino acids. The CDR3 reads CGATPGGNSPLHF. CDR3 sequence (DNA): TGCGGTGCCACTCCAGGGGGGAATTCACCCCTCCACTTT.

The chain uses TRBV6-5 and TRBJ2-1; D perhaps matches TRBD2 (6 bases). The V and J ends lost 8 bases and 7 bases respectively, with 21 bases between them. Looked up from germline, CDR1 is MNHEY and CDR2 is SVGAGI. The CDR3 length is 15 residues. The DNA of the CDR3 is TGTGCCAGCCGAAAACTACCGGGGGTATATAATGAGCAGTTCTTC. It specifies CASRKLPGVYNEQFF.

Worth noting for this clonotype: A clone one base away is much larger, so this may be a read error. V and J are TRBV6-5 and TRBJ2-2; D gene uncertain. CDR1 is MNHEY and CDR2 is SVGAGI in the germline V gene. This CDR3 spans 15 amino acids. The CDR3 DNA reads TGTGTCAGCACGGCCGACCAAACCAACACCGGGGAGCTGTTTTTT. It encodes CVSTADQTNTGELFF.

The chain joins TRBV11-1 to TRBJ1-3, with D maybe TRBD1 (6 bases). Germline CDR1 SGHAT, CDR2 FQDESV (reference sequence). This CDR3 has 17 residues. Trimming pared 11 bases from V and 2 bases from J, leaving 25 bases between. CDR3 DNA: TGTGCCGGCGGCAAGAGCGTGGGGGCCCGCGCTGGAAACACCATATATTTT. Protein sequence: CAGGKSVGARAGNTIYF.

A note on this clonotype: An end of the junction does not agree with germline; a read error may underlie this. V usage is TRBV4-1 and J usage is TRBJ2-1, with 12 bases that match TRBD2. The CDR3 length is 16 residues. The germline gives CDR1 MGHRA, CDR2 YSYEKL. CDR3 amino acids: CAISRPASGGANEQFF. CDR3 bases: TGCGCCATCAGCCGCCCAGCTAGCGGGGGGGCCAATGAGCAGTTCTTT.

On this clonotype: No conserved phenylalanine or tryptophan is present at the end of the CDR3, so a read error is the likely explanation. This sequence joins TRBV11-2 and TRBJ1-6, with no clear D. Germline CDR1 SGHAT, CDR2 FQNNGV. The CDR3 is 14 amino acids. The CDR3 DNA sequence: TGTATCAGCAGCTTAGAAGCAAATAATTCACCCCTCCACGTT. This codes for CISSLEANNSPLHV.

The rearrangement uses TRBV28 and TRBJ2-3; TRBD1 matches 7 bases. This CDR3 is built from 15 residues. Trimming cost V 6 bases and J 2 bases; bases outside gene matches: 8. Germline V CDR1 and CDR2: MDHEN, SYDVKM. The CDR3: CASRKTGALTDTQYF. In DNA form, the CDR3 reads TGTGCCAGCAGAAAAACAGGGGCGCTCACAGATACGCAGTATTTT.

The chain joins TRBV11-2 to TRBJ1-5; D is unclear. With 1 base removed from V and 15 bases from J, the gap between germline ends came to 22 bases. Germline CDR1 and CDR2: SGHAT and FQNNGV. This CDR3 is built from 15 residues. The CDR3 nucleotides read TGTGCCAGCAGCTTAGCCCCCATGTTTGGGCAGCCCTGGCATTTT. This encodes CASSLAPMFGQPWHF.

Remarks on this clonotype: A read error may account for a junction end that differs from germline. The genes are TRBV20-1 and TRBJ2-7; D may correspond to TRBD1 or TRBD2 (5 bases each). Per the germline V gene, CDR1 is DFQATT and CDR2 is SNEGSKA (reference sequence). CDR3 length: 11 residues. Here the CDR3 reads CDARGTYEQYF. The CDR3 region has the DNA TGCGATGCGAGGGGCACCTACGAGCAATACTTC.

A few counts support this clonotype. Since a much larger clone is just one base distant, this may be a read error. The V gene is TRBV29-1, the J gene TRBJ2-7, with D tentatively TRBD1 (5 bases). The V end was cut by 3 bases, the J end by 5 bases, with 14 bases between. This CDR3 region has 13 residues. The germline V gene has CDR1 SQVTM and CDR2 ANQGSEA. The CDR3 reads CSVEDTFNHEQYF. CDR3 in DNA: TGCAGCGTTGAGGACACCTTTAACCACGAGCAGTACTTC.

The V and J genes are TRBV7-8 and TRBJ2-1; D is ambiguous. Trimming took 1 base from V and 0 from J, leaving 4 bases between them. Germline-derived CDR1 and CDR2 are SGHVS and FQNEAQ. The CDR3 runs to 14 residues. This chain's CDR3 is CASSLDSSYNEQFF. In nucleotides, the CDR3 is TGTGCCAGCAGCTTAGATAGCTCCTACAATGAGCAGTTCTTC.

On this clonotype itself: A much larger clone sits a single nucleotide away, making a read error possible. The chain recombines TRBV4-1 with TRBJ1-1, with a weak D call TRBD1 (5 bases). The germline V gene has CDR1 MGHRA and CDR2 YSYEKL. CDR3 length: 16 residues. CDR3 coding DNA: TGCGCCAGCAGCCAATCGGAAAACAGGATCAACACTGACGCTTTCTTT. Protein: CASSQSENRINTDAFF.

V and J are TRBV20-1 and TRBJ2-1; D may be TRBD2 (6 bases). The CDR3 spans 16 residues. From germline, CDR1 is DFQATT and CDR2 SNEGSKA (reference sequence). Trimming removed 6 bases at V and 10 bases at J, with 28 bases between. As DNA, the CDR3 is TGCAGTGCCCCTGATGCCGCGAGGACCGGGAGAGGCGAGCAGTTCTTC. Translating gives CSAPDAARTGRGEQFF.

The chain combines TRBV7-9 with TRBJ1-2; D remains unclear. V lost 2 bases, J lost 8 bases, and 12 bases lay in between. This CDR3 comprises 13 residues. Germline CDR1 is SEHNR and CDR2 is FQNEAQ (reference sequence). This CDR3 is CASSLNRKEGYTF. DNA of the CDR3: TGTGCCAGCAGCTTAAATAGGAAGGAGGGCTACACCTTC.

The chain uses TRBV12-3 or TRBV12-4 and TRBJ2-7; D may match TRBD1 or TRBD2 (5 bases each). The CDR3 is 13 amino acids. The V end was cut by 7 bases, the J end by 1 base, with 11 bases between. The CDR3 spells CASNWDQSYEQYF. As DNA, the CDR3 is TGTGCCAGCAACTGGGACCAGTCCTACGAGCAGTACTTC.

About this clonotype itself: Its ends do not fully match the called genes, so a read error is possible. This chain uses TRBV20-1 with TRBJ1-5; D remains ambiguous. Germline V gives CDR1 DFQATT, CDR2 SNEGSKA (reference sequence). The CDR3 runs 13 residues. CDR3 nucleotides: TGCAGTTCTAGACCAGACTCTAATCAGCCCCAGCATTTT. As protein: CSSRPDSNQPQHF.

The chain joins TRBV11-2 to TRBJ1-6; D unclear. Germline lookup yields CDR1 SGHAT and CDR2 FQNNGV. The CDR3 length is 14 residues. CDR3 in amino acids: CTTSLEASNSPLHF. CDR3 nucleotides: TGTACCACCAGTTTAGAAGCAAGTAATTCACCCCTCCACTTT. Full variable domain (missing parts from reference TRBV11-2 and TRBJ1-6): EAGVAQSPRYKIIEKRQSVAFWCNPISGHATLYWYQQILGQGPKLLIQFQNNGVVDDSQLPKDRFSAERLKGVDSTLKIQPAKLEDSAVYLCTTSLEASNSPLHFGNGTRLTVT.